Reported below is one T cell receptor beta chain. The antigen this receptor binds is unknown. The record has no base qualities; no much larger clone is one base away. This sample is drawn from a study of blood T cell repertoires in COVID-19 (TCRdb year 2020). For the study in its entirety: The collaborator samples originated in the United States, Italy and Spain and spanned the acute and convalescent phases of COVID-19. The material from the prospective study consisted of cDNA or gDNA derived from T cells, B-cell-depleted T cells, or PBMCs. Subjects who had been exposed to COVID-19, were actively infected with it, or had recovered from it provided the deeply sampled blood TCRbeta repertoires that made up the dataset. The repertoires were released in a freely available public database intended as a resource for research on the immune response to SARS-CoV-2. Where available, HLA class I and class II types were obtained from metadata supplied by the sample provider rather than from assay-based typing. A de-identified subject ID, COVID-19 status, age in years and sex were almost always included in the sample metadata. Samples came from the ongoing ImmuneRACE study (first 160 participants) plus 1,254 subjects from 6 global collaborators.

The immunoSEQ Assay, a bias-controlled multiplex PCR, was used to amplify TCRbeta CDR3 regions from genomic DNA. In the source study's methods: Within the assay, amplification of reference gene primers was used to estimate how many nucleated cells each sample contained. To quantify the absolute abundance of each unique TCRbeta CDR3 rearrangement, sequence reads were collapsed and filtered. For each sample, productive Simpson clonality was calculated by taking the square root of Simpson's diversity index across productive rearrangements. What TCRdb holds here is the immuneACCESS table cut down to in-frame rearrangements. Part of the clones is not present; checked against another copy, under half of the missing clones reflect an unresolved V gene, and the others are unexplained. The V and J calls and the clone size are those of that table, but D and trimming were determined from the DNA. This sample holds 150,000 to 200,000 clones; approximately 91% were observed only once. The top ten hold approximately 2.3% of the sample.

The CDR3, cysteine through phenylalanine, is 16 amino acids long. The read is trimmed to its CDR3 DNA, 48 bases read in frame from base 1. Trimming leaves V shorter by 4 bases and J shorter by 5 bases, with the junction holding 9 bases beyond the gene matches. The germline V gene gives CDR1 as KGHSH and CDR2 as LQKENI. What the work shows at the level of the full study, not this receptor alone: How much clinical and demographic metadata was included differed by source and by participant, and the metadata was provided uncurated.

Whole blood was collected in K2EDTA tubes by collaborating institutions according to the institutions' own protocols. For TCRbeta analysis, collaborator samples were shipped as frozen whole blood, as isolated PBMCs, or as DNA extracted from either sample type. Source material: peripheral blood. This clonotype was obtained from a man aged 70 or older with active or convalescent COVID-19. Recombination joined TRBV18 with TRBJ2-3; 10 of the junction bases match TRBD2. The CDR3 reads as follows: CASSLGLAGVGDTQYF. In nucleotide form, the sequence is TGTGCCAGCTCACTGGGCCTAGCGGGAGTAGGAGATACGCAGTATTTT.